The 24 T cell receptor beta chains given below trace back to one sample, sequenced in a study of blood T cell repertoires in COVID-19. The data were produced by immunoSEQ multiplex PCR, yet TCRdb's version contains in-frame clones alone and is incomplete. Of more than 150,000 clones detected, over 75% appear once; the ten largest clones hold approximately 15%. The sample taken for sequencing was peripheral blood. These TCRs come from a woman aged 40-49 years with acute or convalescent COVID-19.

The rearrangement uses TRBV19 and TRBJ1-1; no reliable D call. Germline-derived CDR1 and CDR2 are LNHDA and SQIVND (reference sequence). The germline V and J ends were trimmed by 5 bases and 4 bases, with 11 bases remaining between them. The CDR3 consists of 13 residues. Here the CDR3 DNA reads TGTGCCAGTAGTCGGGGAGAGAGCACTGAAGCTTTCTTT. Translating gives CASSRGESTEAFF.

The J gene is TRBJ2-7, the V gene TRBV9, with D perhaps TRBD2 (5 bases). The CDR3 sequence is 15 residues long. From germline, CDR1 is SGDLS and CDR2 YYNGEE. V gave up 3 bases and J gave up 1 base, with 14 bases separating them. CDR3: CASSAQGLNSYEQYF. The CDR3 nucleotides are TGTGCCAGCAGCGCCCAAGGACTCAATTCCTACGAGCAGTACTTC.

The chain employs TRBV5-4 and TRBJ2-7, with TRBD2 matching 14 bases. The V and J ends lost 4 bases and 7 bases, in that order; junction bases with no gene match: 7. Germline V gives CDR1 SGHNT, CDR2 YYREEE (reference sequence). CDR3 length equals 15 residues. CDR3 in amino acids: CASSKGTSGSWEQYF. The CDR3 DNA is TGTGCCAGCAGCAAAGGGACTAGCGGGAGTTGGGAGCAGTACTTC. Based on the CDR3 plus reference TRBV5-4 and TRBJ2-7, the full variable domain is ETGVTQSPTHLIKTRGQQVTLRCSSQSGHNTVSWYQQALGQGPQFIFQYYREEENGRGNFPPRFSGLQFPNYSSELNVNALELDDSALYLCASSKGTSGSWEQYFGPGTRLTVT.

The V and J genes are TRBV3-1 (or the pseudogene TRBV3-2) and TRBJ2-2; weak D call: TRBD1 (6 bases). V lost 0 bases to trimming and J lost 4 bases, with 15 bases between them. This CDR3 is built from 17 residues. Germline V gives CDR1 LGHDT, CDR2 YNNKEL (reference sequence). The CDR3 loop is CASSQEVGGAGTGELFF. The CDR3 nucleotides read TGTGCCAGCAGCCAAGAAGTTGGGGGCGCGGGCACCGGGGAGCTGTTTTTT.

CDR3 in amino acids: CASSGLPLDEKLFF. The CDR3 coding sequence is TGTGCCAGTAGTGGACTCCCTCTGGATGAAAAACTGTTTTTT. The rearrangement uses TRBV19 and TRBJ1-4; D remains unclear. Germline CDR1 is LNHDA and CDR2 is SQIVND (reference sequence). The CDR3 extends over 14 amino acids. V lost 5 bases, J lost 6 bases, and 13 bases lay in between.

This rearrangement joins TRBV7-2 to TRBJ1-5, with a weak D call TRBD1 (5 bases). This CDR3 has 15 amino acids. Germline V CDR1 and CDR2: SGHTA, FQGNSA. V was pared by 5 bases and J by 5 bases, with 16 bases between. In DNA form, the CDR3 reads TGTGCCAGCAGCCCTGCGGGGGTTTGGGATCAGCCCCAGCATTTT. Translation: CASSPAGVWDQPQHF.

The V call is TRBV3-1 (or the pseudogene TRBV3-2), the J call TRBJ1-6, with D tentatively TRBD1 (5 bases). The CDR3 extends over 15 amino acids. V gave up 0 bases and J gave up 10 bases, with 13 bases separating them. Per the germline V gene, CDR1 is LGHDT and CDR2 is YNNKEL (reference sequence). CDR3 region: CASSQDSGGGSPLHF. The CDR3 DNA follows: TGTGCCAGCAGCCAAGATTCCGGGGGAGGGTCACCCCTCCACTTT.

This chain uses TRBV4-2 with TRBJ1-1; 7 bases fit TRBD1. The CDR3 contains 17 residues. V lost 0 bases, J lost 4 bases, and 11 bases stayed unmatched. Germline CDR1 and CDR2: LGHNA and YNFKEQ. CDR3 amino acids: CASSQDKSTGMGTEAFF. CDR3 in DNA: TGTGCCAGCAGCCAAGATAAGTCGACAGGGATGGGCACTGAAGCTTTCTTT.

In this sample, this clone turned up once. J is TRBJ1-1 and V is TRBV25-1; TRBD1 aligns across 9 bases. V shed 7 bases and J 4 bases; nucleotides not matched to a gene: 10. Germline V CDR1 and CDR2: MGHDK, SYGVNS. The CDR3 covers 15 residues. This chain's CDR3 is CASTMKQGAPTEAFF. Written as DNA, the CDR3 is TGTGCCAGCACGATGAAACAGGGGGCGCCCACTGAAGCTTTCTTT. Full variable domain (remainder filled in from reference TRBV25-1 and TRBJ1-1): EADIYQTPRYLVIGTGKKITLECSQTMGHDKMYWYQQDPGMELHLIHYSYGVNSTEKGDLSSESTVSRIRTEHFPLTLESARPSHTSQYLCASTMKQGAPTEAFFGQGTRLTVV.

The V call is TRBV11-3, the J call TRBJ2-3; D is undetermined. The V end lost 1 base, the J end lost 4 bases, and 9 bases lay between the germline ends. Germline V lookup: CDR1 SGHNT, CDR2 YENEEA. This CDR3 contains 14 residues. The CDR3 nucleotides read TGTGCCAGCAGCTTAGGTTCTATGTCAGATACGCAGTATTTT. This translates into CASSLGSMSDTQYF.

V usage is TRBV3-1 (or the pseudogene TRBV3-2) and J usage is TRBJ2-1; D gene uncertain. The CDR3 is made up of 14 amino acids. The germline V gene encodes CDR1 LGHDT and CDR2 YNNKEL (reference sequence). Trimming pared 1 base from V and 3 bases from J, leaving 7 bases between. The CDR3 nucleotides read TGTGCCAGCAGCCAAGCGGAGCGCTACAATGAGCAGTTCTTC. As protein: CASSQAERYNEQFF.

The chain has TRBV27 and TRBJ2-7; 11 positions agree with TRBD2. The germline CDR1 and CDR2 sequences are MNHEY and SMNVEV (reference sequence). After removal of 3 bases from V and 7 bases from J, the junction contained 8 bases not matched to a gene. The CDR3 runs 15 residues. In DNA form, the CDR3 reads TGTGCCAGCAGTTTTTCACTAGCGGGGGCATGGGAGCAGTACTTC. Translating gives CASSFSLAGAWEQYF.

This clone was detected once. In DNA form, the CDR3 reads TGTGCCAGCAGAGAGGGGACTAGCGGGAGTGACGAGACCCAGTACTTC. Its translation is CASREGTSGSDETQYF. This chain joins TRBV11-3 and TRBJ2-5; 14 positions match TRBD2. The V gene's germline CDR1 is SGHNT and CDR2 YENEEA. The CDR3 totals 16 residues. The ends lost 6 bases at V and 5 bases at J; junction bases unmatched: 8.

The CDR3 loop is CASSRPSGRTAGELFF. In DNA, the CDR3 is TGTGCCAGCAGCCGACCTAGCGGGAGGACGGCCGGGGAGCTGTTTTTT. The chain combines TRBV14 with TRBJ2-2; 11 bases line up with TRBD2. CDR1 and CDR2 from the germline V gene are SGHDN and FVKESK. The V gene end was trimmed by 4 bases and the J gene end by 6 bases; junction bases not matched to a gene: 7. The CDR3 totals 16 residues.

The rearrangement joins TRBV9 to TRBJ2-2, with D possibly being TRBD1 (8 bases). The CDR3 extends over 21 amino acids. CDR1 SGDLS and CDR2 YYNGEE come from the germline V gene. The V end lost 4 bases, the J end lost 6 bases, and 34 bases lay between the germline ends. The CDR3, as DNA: TGTGCCAGCAGCCCGGACTCAGGGGGCTCTGTACTAGCGTCGAATCCCGGGGAGCTGTTTTTT. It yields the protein CASSPDSGGSVLASNPGELFF. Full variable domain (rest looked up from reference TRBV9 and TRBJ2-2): DSGVTQTPKHLITATGQRVTLRCSPRSGDLSVYWYQQSLDQGLQFLIQYYNGEERAKGNILERFSAQQFPDLHSELNLSSLELGDSALYFCASSPDSGGSVLASNPGELFFGEGSRLTVL.

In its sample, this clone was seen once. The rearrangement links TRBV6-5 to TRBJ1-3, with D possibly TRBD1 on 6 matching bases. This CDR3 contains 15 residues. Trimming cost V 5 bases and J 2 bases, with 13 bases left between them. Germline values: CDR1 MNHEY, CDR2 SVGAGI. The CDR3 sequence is CASSTRTDAGNTIYF. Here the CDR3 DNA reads TGTGCCAGCAGTACGAGGACAGATGCTGGAAACACCATATATTTT.

The CDR3 protein is CASSETGGQNIQYF. CDR3 bases: TGTGCCAGCAGTGAAACAGGGGGGCAAAACATTCAGTACTTC. V gene TRBV6-1 combines with J gene TRBJ2-4; 8 bases fit TRBD1. CDR1 is MNHNS and CDR2 is SASEGT in the germline V gene. The CDR3 spans 14 residues. V gave up 2 bases and J gave up 5 bases; unmatched junction bases: 2.

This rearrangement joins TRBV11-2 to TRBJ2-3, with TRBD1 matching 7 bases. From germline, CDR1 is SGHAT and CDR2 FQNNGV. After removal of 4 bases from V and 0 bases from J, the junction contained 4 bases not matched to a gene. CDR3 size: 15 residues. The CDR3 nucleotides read TGTGCCAGCAGCTCGGGACAGTCTAGCACAGATACGCAGTATTTT. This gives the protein CASSSGQSSTDTQYF.

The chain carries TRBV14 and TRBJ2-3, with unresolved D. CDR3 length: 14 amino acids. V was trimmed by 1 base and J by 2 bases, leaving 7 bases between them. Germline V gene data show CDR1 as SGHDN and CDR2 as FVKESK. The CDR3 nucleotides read TGTGCCAGCAGCCAAGTACTACACACAGATACGCAGTATTTT. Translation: CASSQVLHTDTQYF.

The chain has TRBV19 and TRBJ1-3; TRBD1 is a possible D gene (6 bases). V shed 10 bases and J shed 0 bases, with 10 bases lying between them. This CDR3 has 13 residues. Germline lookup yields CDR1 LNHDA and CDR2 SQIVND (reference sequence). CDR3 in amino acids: CAMEDSSGNTIYF. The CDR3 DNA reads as TGTGCCATGGAGGACAGCTCTGGAAACACCATATATTTT.

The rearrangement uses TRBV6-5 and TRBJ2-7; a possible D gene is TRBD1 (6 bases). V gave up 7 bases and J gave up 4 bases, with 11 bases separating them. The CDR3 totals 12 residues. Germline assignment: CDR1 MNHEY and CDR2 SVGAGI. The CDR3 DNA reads TGTGCCAGCAAGACAGGCGCGTACGAGCAGTACTTC. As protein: CASKTGAYEQYF.

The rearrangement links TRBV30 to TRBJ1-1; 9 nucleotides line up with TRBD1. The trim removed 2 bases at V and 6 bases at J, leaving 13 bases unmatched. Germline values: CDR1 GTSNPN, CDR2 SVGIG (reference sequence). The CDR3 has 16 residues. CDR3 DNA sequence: TGTGCCTGGAGTCGGAAACCGGGACAGGGAGGCTCTGAAGCTTTCTTT. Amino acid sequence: CAWSRKPGQGGSEAFF. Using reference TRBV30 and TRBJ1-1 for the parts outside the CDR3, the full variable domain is SQTIHQWPATLVQPVGSPLSLECTVEGTSNPNLYWYRQAAGRGLQLLFYSVGIGQISSEVPQNLSASRPQDRQFILSSKKLLLSDSGFYLCAWSRKPGQGGSEAFFGQGTRLTVV.

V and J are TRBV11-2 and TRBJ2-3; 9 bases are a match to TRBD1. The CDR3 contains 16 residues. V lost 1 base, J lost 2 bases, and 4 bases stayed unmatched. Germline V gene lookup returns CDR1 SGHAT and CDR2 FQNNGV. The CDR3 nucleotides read TGTGCCAGCAGCTTAGGGAACAGGGGGCTCACAGATACGCAGTATTTT. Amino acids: CASSLGNRGLTDTQYF.

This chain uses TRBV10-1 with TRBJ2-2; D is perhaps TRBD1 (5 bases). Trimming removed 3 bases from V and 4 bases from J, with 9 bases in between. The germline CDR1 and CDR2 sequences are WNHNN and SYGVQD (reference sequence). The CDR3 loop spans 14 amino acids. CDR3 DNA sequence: TGCGCCAGCAGTGACCGGACAAGCACCGGGGAGCTGTTTTTT. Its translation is CASSDRTSTGELFF.